This T cell receptor (beta chain) was obtained from a study of blood T cell repertoires in COVID-19 (dated by TCRdb to the early 2020s). For the wider study: Samples covering the acute and convalescent phases of COVID-19 were provided by collaborators in the United States, Italy and Spain. Where available, HLA class I and class II types were obtained from metadata supplied by the sample provider rather than from assay-based typing. The prospective study material was composed of cDNA or gDNA derived from T cells, B-cell-depleted T cells, or PBMCs. Samples were obtained from the ongoing ImmuneRACE study (first 160 participants) and from 1,254 subjects provided by 6 global collaborators. Subjects who had been exposed to COVID-19, were actively infected with it, or had recovered from it provided the deeply sampled blood TCRbeta repertoires that made up the dataset. The repertoires were made available in a free public database intended to serve as a resource for research on the immune response to SARS-CoV-2. The sample metadata nearly always contained a de-identified subject ID, COVID-19 status, age in years and sex. Here is what the overall study found, with its caveats: Clinical and demographic metadata were provided uncurated, with the amount varying by source and participant.

A note on this clone: Its antigen has not been determined. No qualities accompany the bases; no much larger clone lies one base away.

At one collaborating source in Seattle, patients were enrolled during active infection and were followed longitudinally through the course of disease. The collaborating institutions used their own protocols to collect whole blood in K2EDTA tubes. For TCRbeta analysis, collaborators shipped samples as frozen whole blood, isolated PBMCs, or DNA extracted from either of those sample types. At the junction V is shortened by 4 bases and J by 1 base, with 7 bases in between. Via the germline V gene, CDR1 is SNHLY and CDR2 FYNNEI. Inclusive of the bounding cysteine and phenylalanine, the CDR3 is 13 residues long. Only the CDR3 DNA is retained, 39 bases long and in frame from the first base. TCRbeta CDR3 regions were amplified from genomic DNA using the immunoSEQ Assay, a bias-controlled multiplex PCR. In the authors' own workflow: Nucleated cell counts per sample were estimated from amplification of reference gene primers within the assay. To quantify the absolute abundance of each unique TCRbeta CDR3 rearrangement, sequence reads were collapsed and filtered. For each sample, productive Simpson clonality was calculated by taking the square root of Simpson's diversity index across productive rearrangements. TCRdb retrieved this table from immuneACCESS and kept in-frame rearrangements only. Not all clones are present; in checked studies, unresolved V genes account for under half, and no reason is known for the remainder. The V and J calls and clone size are taken from that table; D and trimming were inferred from the DNA. This sample has almost 400,000 clones in its table, and around 87% of those were observed once. The ten largest clones represent about 2.1% of the sample.

Here the chain combines TRBV2 and TRBJ2-5, with an unclear D gene assignment. The material sequenced was peripheral blood. This clonotype was sampled from a woman aged 55-70 years with COVID-19, enrolled during active disease. The DNA sequence is given as TGTGCCAGCAGTGGATTAGCCCAAGAGACCCAGTACTTC. It translates to CASSGLAQETQYF.